This T cell receptor beta chain was profiled in a study of CXCR3-negative and CXCR3-positive naive CD8 T cells. Study summary: There were 130 million or so TRB reads altogether, and each library had about 1.5 +/- 0.3 million of them.

The authors made the TRB cDNA libraries by 5' RACE using UMI labels. Following a re-call of the 5' RACE reads, TCRdb has one entry per CDR3 protein and lacks DNA. The sample has 50,000 to 75,000 distinct CDR3 sequences; the top ten hold around 0.4%. CDR3 size: 16 residues. Germline V gene lookup returns CDR1 SGHNT and CDR2 YYREEE (reference sequence). Note on this clonotype: Its antigen is unknown.

Study observations and caveats: The authors found comparable surface CD5 between naive subsets and inferred TCR strength from TRB CDR3 properties. PBMCs showed partially decreased CXCR3 expression after cryopreservation, and most assays used fresh PBMCs.

This sequence joins TRBV5-4 and TRBJ2-3; TCRdb names TRBD2, which stays unverified in the absence of DNA. The TCR was taken from a human donor in good health. Some clones in this sample may be carry-over from other donors' samples. Sequenced: naive CXCR3- CD8+ T cells from blood. Subset defined: CD45RO-CCR7+CD27+CD95- naive CD8+ T cells lacking CXCR3 (TNR3-). The CDR3 loop reads CASSPGLAGFADTQYF.